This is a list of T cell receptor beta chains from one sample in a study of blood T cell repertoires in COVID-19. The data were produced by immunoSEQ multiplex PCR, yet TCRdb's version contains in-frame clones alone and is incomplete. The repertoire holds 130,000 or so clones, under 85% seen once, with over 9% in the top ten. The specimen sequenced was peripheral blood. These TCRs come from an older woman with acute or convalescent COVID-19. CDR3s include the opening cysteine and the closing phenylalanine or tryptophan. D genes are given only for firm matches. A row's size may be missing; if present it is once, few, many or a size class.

CDR3nt: TGTGCCATCAGTGAGTCTTCCGGGTCCTACAATGAGCAGTTCTTC; CDR3aa: CAISESSGSYNEQFF; v_gene: TRBV10-3; abundance: NA; d_gene: NA; j_gene: TRBJ2-1
CDR3nt: TGTGCCAGTAGTCAGGGATACTATGGCTACACCTTC; CDR3aa: CASSQGYYGYTF; v_gene: TRBV19; abundance: NA; d_gene: NA; j_gene: TRBJ1-2
CDR3nt: TGTGCCAGCTCACCCAGGACAGGGTGGGACTATGGCTACACCTTC; CDR3aa: CASSPRTGWDYGYTF; v_gene: TRBV18; abundance: NA; d_gene: TRBD1; j_gene: TRBJ1-2
CDR3nt: TGTGCCAGCAGCTTGGTGGCAGGGGTGAACACTGAAGCTTTCTTT; CDR3aa: CASSLVAGVNTEAFF; v_gene: TRBV5-5; abundance: NA; d_gene: NA; j_gene: TRBJ1-1
CDR3nt: TGTGCCAGCAGTCAGGGGTGGGTGGACCAAGAGACCCAGTACTTC; CDR3aa: CASSQGWVDQETQYF; v_gene: TRBV7-7; abundance: NA; d_gene: NA; j_gene: TRBJ2-5
CDR3nt: TGCGCCAGCAGCTTAGGCGGGAACCTGGGGAATGAGCAGTTCTTC; CDR3aa: CASSLGGNLGNEQFF; v_gene: TRBV5-1; abundance: NA; d_gene: NA; j_gene: TRBJ2-1
CDR3nt: TGTGCCAGCAGTCGGAACAGGGGTAGGGTCACTGAAGCTTTCTTT; CDR3aa: CASSRNRGRVTEAFF; v_gene: TRBV6-5; abundance: NA; d_gene: TRBD1; j_gene: TRBJ1-1
CDR3nt: TGTGCCATCAGTGGCCGGGATACCGGGGAGCTGTTTTTT; CDR3aa: CAISGRDTGELFF; v_gene: TRBV10-3; abundance: NA; d_gene: NA; j_gene: TRBJ2-2
CDR3nt: TGTGCCACCAGTGTGGACAGGGGGCATACCGGGGAGCTGTTTTTT; CDR3aa: CATSVDRGHTGELFF; v_gene: TRBV24-1; abundance: NA; d_gene: TRBD1; j_gene: TRBJ2-2
CDR3nt: TGTGCCAGCAGCCAAGGGGGAGGGAATGGCTACACCTTC; CDR3aa: CASSQGGGNGYTF; v_gene: TRBV4-2; abundance: NA; d_gene: NA; j_gene: TRBJ1-2
CDR3nt: TGTGCCAGCAGTGCCCCCGAACGGGGAGGGGCATTTAACAATGAGCAGTTCTTC; CDR3aa: CASSAPERGGAFNNEQFF; v_gene: TRBV27; abundance: NA; d_gene: TRBD2; j_gene: TRBJ2-1
CDR3nt: TGTGCCAGCAGCCAAGCCCGGTCGTCCTTTTCCTACAATGAGCAGTTCTTC; CDR3aa: CASSQARSSFSYNEQFF; v_gene: TRBV3-1/TRBV3-2; abundance: NA; d_gene: NA; j_gene: TRBJ2-1
CDR3nt: TGTGCCAGCACTCATCAAGCGGGGAAAGAGACCCAGTACTTC; CDR3aa: CASTHQAGKETQYF; v_gene: TRBV7-2; abundance: NA; d_gene: TRBD2; j_gene: TRBJ2-5
CDR3nt: TGTGCCAGCAGCCCGCTGATCTCAGCGGGCGGAAGAGATACGCAGTATTTT; CDR3aa: CASSPLISAGGRDTQYF; v_gene: TRBV3-1/TRBV3-2; abundance: NA; d_gene: NA; j_gene: TRBJ2-3
CDR3nt: TGTGCCACCCAATCCCAGACAGCCAAAAACACTGAAGCTTTCTTT; CDR3aa: CATQSQTAKNTEAFF; v_gene: TRBV19; abundance: few; d_gene: NA; j_gene: TRBJ1-1
CDR3nt: TGTGCCAGCAGCCAGGAACCCTTCGGGGGAGGCACTGAAGCTTTCTTT; CDR3aa: CASSQEPFGGGTEAFF; v_gene: TRBV3-1/TRBV3-2; abundance: NA; d_gene: NA; j_gene: TRBJ1-1
CDR3nt: TGTGCCAGCAGTCCCGGGACAGGAACAGTTCAGCCCCAGCATTTT; CDR3aa: CASSPGTGTVQPQHF; v_gene: TRBV27; abundance: NA; d_gene: TRBD1; j_gene: TRBJ1-5
CDR3nt: TGTGCCAGTAGTATTACAGGGACGACCTACCTCGTGGATCAGCCCCAGCATTTT; CDR3aa: CASSITGTTYLVDQPQHF; v_gene: TRBV19; abundance: NA; d_gene: NA; j_gene: TRBJ1-5
CDR3nt: TGTGCCAGCACCACCTCGGCGGGAGCTAACTATGGCTACACCTTC; CDR3aa: CASTTSAGANYGYTF; v_gene: TRBV2; abundance: NA; d_gene: NA; j_gene: TRBJ1-2
CDR3nt: TGCGCCAGCAGCTTGGCAGGGACAGCCTATCAGCCCCAGCATTTT; CDR3aa: CASSLAGTAYQPQHF; v_gene: TRBV5-1; abundance: few; d_gene: TRBD1; j_gene: TRBJ1-5
CDR3nt: TGTGCCAGCAGCCAAGATCAGGGGACGGAATCCACTGAAGCTTTCTTT; CDR3aa: CASSQDQGTESTEAFF; v_gene: TRBV3-1/TRBV3-2; abundance: NA; d_gene: NA; j_gene: TRBJ1-1
CDR3nt: TGCAGTGCTAGTTCGACTAGCAGGGGTGAGCAGTTCTTC; CDR3aa: CSASSTSRGEQFF; v_gene: TRBV20-1; abundance: NA; d_gene: NA; j_gene: TRBJ2-1
CDR3nt: TGTGCCAGCAGCCCAAATAGCGGGAGCACAGATACGCAGTATTTT; CDR3aa: CASSPNSGSTDTQYF; v_gene: TRBV3-1/TRBV3-2; abundance: NA; d_gene: TRBD2; j_gene: TRBJ2-3
CDR3nt: TGTGCCAGCAGTGATGGAGGGGCCGCAGGGACTGAAGCTTTCTTT; CDR3aa: CASSDGGAAGTEAFF; v_gene: TRBV2; abundance: once; d_gene: NA; j_gene: TRBJ1-1
CDR3nt: TGTGCCACAGCGGGGGGCTCCTACAATGAGCAGTTCTTC; CDR3aa: CATAGGSYNEQFF; v_gene: TRBV10-3; abundance: NA; d_gene: TRBD2; j_gene: TRBJ2-1
CDR3nt: TGCGCCAGCAGCCACCAGACAGGCAATCAGCCCCAGCATTTT; CDR3aa: CASSHQTGNQPQHF; v_gene: TRBV4-1; abundance: few; d_gene: NA; j_gene: TRBJ1-5
CDR3nt: TGTGCCAGCAGCTTAACACAGATGGGCACTGAAGCTTTCTTT; CDR3aa: CASSLTQMGTEAFF; v_gene: TRBV7-3; abundance: NA; d_gene: NA; j_gene: TRBJ1-1
CDR3nt: TGTGCCAGCAGCCTATTACAGGGGGAAAGGGCCCTCCACTTT; CDR3aa: CASSLLQGERALHF; v_gene: TRBV7-8; abundance: NA; d_gene: TRBD1; j_gene: TRBJ1-6
CDR3nt: TGCGCCAGCAGCTTGTCAGCCGGGGAGCTGTTTTTT; CDR3aa: CASSLSAGELFF; v_gene: TRBV5-1; abundance: NA; d_gene: NA; j_gene: TRBJ2-2
CDR3nt: TGTGCCAGCAGCAGTCGCCGGGATAGAACTGAAGCTTTCTTT; CDR3aa: CASSSRRDRTEAFF; v_gene: TRBV7-2; abundance: NA; d_gene: NA; j_gene: TRBJ1-1
CDR3nt: TGTGCCAGCAGTTCTGGACTAGCGGGGGGGAATGAGCAGTTCTTC; CDR3aa: CASSSGLAGGNEQFF; v_gene: TRBV27; abundance: NA; d_gene: TRBD2; j_gene: TRBJ2-1
CDR3nt: TGTGCCACTGGACAGGGAGGCACAGATACGCAGTATTTT; CDR3aa: CATGQGGTDTQYF; v_gene: TRBV24-1; abundance: NA; d_gene: TRBD1; j_gene: TRBJ2-3
CDR3nt: TGTGCCAGCAGCCCAGGGTTATGGAACACTGAAGCTTTCTTT; CDR3aa: CASSPGLWNTEAFF; v_gene: TRBV13; abundance: NA; d_gene: NA; j_gene: TRBJ1-1
CDR3nt: TGTGCCATCAGTGAGGGGGGGTATGGCTACACCTTC; CDR3aa: CAISEGGYGYTF; v_gene: TRBV10-3; abundance: NA; d_gene: NA; j_gene: TRBJ1-2
CDR3nt: TGTGCCAGTAGTATTATGGCGGGGGGACAGACTAGCAATCAGCCCCAGCATTTT; CDR3aa: CASSIMAGGQTSNQPQHF; v_gene: TRBV19; abundance: NA; d_gene: TRBD1; j_gene: TRBJ1-5
CDR3nt: TGTGCCAGCAGCTTCAGTAGAGGTGAAAAACTGTTTTTT; CDR3aa: CASSFSRGEKLFF; v_gene: TRBV7-7; abundance: NA; d_gene: NA; j_gene: TRBJ1-4
CDR3nt: TGTGCCAGCAGCCAAGCCGACAGGGGGACAGGGCCCCAGCATTTT; CDR3aa: CASSQADRGTGPQHF; v_gene: TRBV3-1/TRBV3-2; abundance: NA; d_gene: TRBD1; j_gene: TRBJ1-5
CDR3nt: TGTGCCAGCAGTGAAGGGGGGGGATCTGGCTATGGCTACACCTTC; CDR3aa: CASSEGGGSGYGYTF; v_gene: TRBV2; abundance: NA; d_gene: NA; j_gene: TRBJ1-2
CDR3nt: TGCAGCCTAGGACAGGGAGACCGTGAAGCTTTCTTT; CDR3aa: CSLGQGDREAFF; v_gene: TRBV29-1; abundance: NA; d_gene: TRBD1; j_gene: TRBJ1-1
CDR3nt: TGTGCCAGCAGGTCATACGACAGGTTAAACACTGAAGCTTTCTTT; CDR3aa: CASRSYDRLNTEAFF; v_gene: TRBV5-4; abundance: NA; d_gene: NA; j_gene: TRBJ1-1
CDR3nt: TGTGCCAGCAGCTTAGGCCCCACTAGCGGACAAGAGACCCAGTACTTC; CDR3aa: CASSLGPTSGQETQYF; v_gene: TRBV7-9; abundance: NA; d_gene: TRBD2; j_gene: TRBJ2-5
CDR3nt: TGTGCCAGCAGCGCGGAAAAACTGTTTTTT; CDR3aa: CASSAEKLFF; v_gene: TRBV5-8; abundance: NA; d_gene: NA; j_gene: TRBJ1-4
CDR3nt: TGTGCCAGCAGTTCACCGGGACAGGGGAGAGTTGGATACACCTTC; CDR3aa: CASSSPGQGRVGYTF; v_gene: TRBV6-2/TRBV6-3; abundance: NA; d_gene: TRBD1; j_gene: TRBJ1-2
CDR3nt: TGCGCCAGCAGCCAAAGTTTGGGACAGGGGGATGGGAGCTCCTACGAGCAGTACTTC; CDR3aa: CASSQSLGQGDGSSYEQYF; v_gene: TRBV4-1; abundance: once; d_gene: TRBD1; j_gene: TRBJ2-7
CDR3nt: TGTGCCAGCCATGGAGGGAACACTGAAGCTTTCTTT; CDR3aa: CASHGGNTEAFF; v_gene: TRBV2; abundance: NA; d_gene: NA; j_gene: TRBJ1-1
CDR3nt: TGTGCCATCAGTGGTCAGGGCCCGGAATACAATGAGCAGTTCTTC; CDR3aa: CAISGQGPEYNEQFF; v_gene: TRBV10-3; abundance: few; d_gene: NA; j_gene: TRBJ2-1
CDR3nt: TGTGCCAGCTCACCAATAACACTAGTAAGTTCCTACAATGAGCAGTTCTTC; CDR3aa: CASSPITLVSSYNEQFF; v_gene: TRBV18; abundance: NA; d_gene: NA; j_gene: TRBJ2-1
CDR3nt: TGTGCCATCAGGGGGGACAAGGTCGCTGGCTACACCTTC; CDR3aa: CAIRGDKVAGYTF; v_gene: TRBV10-3; abundance: NA; d_gene: NA; j_gene: TRBJ1-2
CDR3nt: TGTGCCAGCAGTCCCGAGTTCATGAACACTGAAGCTTTCTTT; CDR3aa: CASSPEFMNTEAFF; v_gene: TRBV2; abundance: NA; d_gene: NA; j_gene: TRBJ1-1
CDR3nt: TGCGCCAGCAGCCAACCTAGACTGGTCTCTGGAAACACCATATATTTT; CDR3aa: CASSQPRLVSGNTIYF; v_gene: TRBV4-1; abundance: NA; d_gene: NA; j_gene: TRBJ1-3
CDR3nt: TGTGCCTGGAGTTTAAGGGGGATCGGGTTAGCTAACTATGGCTACACCTTC; CDR3aa: CAWSLRGIGLANYGYTF; v_gene: TRBV30; abundance: NA; d_gene: NA; j_gene: TRBJ1-2
CDR3nt: TGTGCCAGCAGCATCAGGGGGCGAGGCGGGGAGCTGTTTTTT; CDR3aa: CASSIRGRGGELFF; v_gene: TRBV5-6; abundance: NA; d_gene: TRBD1; j_gene: TRBJ2-2
CDR3nt: TGTGCCAGCAGCTTGGGAGCCACCCGGGTCTACACCTTC; CDR3aa: CASSLGATRVYTF; v_gene: TRBV5-4; abundance: NA; d_gene: NA; j_gene: TRBJ1-2
CDR3nt: TGTGCCAGCAGCAAGGAACCCGGGACAGGTCGCCCTGGGGCTTTCTTT; CDR3aa: CASSKEPGTGRPGAFF; v_gene: TRBV3-1/TRBV3-2; abundance: NA; d_gene: TRBD1; j_gene: TRBJ1-1